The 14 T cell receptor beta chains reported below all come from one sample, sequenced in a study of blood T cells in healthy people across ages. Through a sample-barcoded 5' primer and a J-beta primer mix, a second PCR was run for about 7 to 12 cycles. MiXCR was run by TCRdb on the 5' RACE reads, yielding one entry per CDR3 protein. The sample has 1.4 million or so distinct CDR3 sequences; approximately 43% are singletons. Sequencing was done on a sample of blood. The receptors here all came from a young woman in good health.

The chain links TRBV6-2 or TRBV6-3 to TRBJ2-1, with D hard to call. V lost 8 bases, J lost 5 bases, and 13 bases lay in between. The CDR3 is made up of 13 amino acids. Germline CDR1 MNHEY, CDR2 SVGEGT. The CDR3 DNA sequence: TGTGCCAGCCACCCCTGGGAAGACAATGAGCAGTTCTTC. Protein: CASHPWEDNEQFF.

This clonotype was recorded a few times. The CDR3 nucleotides read TGTGCCAGCAGCTCCGGGCCTAAATCCCCCTACGAGCAGTACTTC. Translating it yields CASSSGPKSPYEQYF. The chain carries TRBV11-2 and TRBJ2-7; no definite D call. The CDR3 runs 15 residues. Germline CDR1 reads SGHAT; CDR2 reads FQNNGV. V lost 4 bases and J lost 2, with 15 bases in between.

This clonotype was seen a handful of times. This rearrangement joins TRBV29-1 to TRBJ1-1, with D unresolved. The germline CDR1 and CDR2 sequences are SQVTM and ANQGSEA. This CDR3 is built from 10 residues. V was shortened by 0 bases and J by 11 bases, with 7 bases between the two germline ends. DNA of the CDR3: TGCAGCGTTGAAGAGGTGATGGCTTTCTTT. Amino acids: CSVEEVMAFF.

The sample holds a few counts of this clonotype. CDR3 DNA sequence: TGTGCCAGCAGTTACTCGACAGGGCGGGTCACTGAAGCTTTCTTT. This sequence encodes CASSYSTGRVTEAFF. V gene TRBV6-6 combines with J gene TRBJ1-1; 7 positions match TRBD1. The V gene's germline CDR1 is MNHNY and CDR2 SVGAGI (reference sequence). This CDR3 spans 15 amino acids. Germline trimming cut 0 bases from V and 4 bases from J; bases unmatched to any gene: 5.

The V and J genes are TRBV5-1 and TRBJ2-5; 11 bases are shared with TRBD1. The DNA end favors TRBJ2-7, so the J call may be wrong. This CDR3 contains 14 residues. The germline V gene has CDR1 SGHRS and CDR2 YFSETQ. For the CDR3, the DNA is TGCGCCAGCAGCATGGACAGGGGGCTCTACGAGCAGTACTTC. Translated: CASSMDRGLYEQYF.

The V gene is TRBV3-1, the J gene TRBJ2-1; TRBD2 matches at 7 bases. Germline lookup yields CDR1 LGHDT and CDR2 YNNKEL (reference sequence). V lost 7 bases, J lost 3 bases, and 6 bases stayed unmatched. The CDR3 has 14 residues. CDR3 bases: TGTGCCAGCATGCAGGGCGGGGGCTACAATGAGCAGTTCTTC. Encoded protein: CASMQGGGYNEQFF.

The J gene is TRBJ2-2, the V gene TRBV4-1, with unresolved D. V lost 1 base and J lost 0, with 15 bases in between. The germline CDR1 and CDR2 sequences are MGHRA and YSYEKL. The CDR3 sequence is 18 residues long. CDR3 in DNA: TGCGCCAGCAGCCAAGCTGCGAGGCGGATTACGAACACCGGGGAGCTGTTTTTT. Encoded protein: CASSQAARRITNTGELFF.

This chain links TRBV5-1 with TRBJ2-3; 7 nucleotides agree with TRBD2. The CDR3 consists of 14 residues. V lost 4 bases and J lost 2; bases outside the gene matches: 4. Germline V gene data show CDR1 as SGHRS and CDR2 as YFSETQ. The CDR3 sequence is CASSRGGYTDTQYF. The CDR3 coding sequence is TGCGCCAGCAGCAGGGGAGGGTACACAGATACGCAGTATTTT.

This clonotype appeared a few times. DNA of the CDR3: TGTGCCAGCATGACAGACAGGCGCTCCTACGAGCAGTACTTC. This sequence encodes CASMTDRRSYEQYF. This chain connects TRBV6-5 to TRBJ2-7; maybe TRBD1 (6 bases). V dropped 7 bases and J dropped 0 bases, with 13 bases sitting between them. CDR1 is MNHEY and CDR2 is SVGAGI in the germline V gene. CDR3 size: 14 residues.

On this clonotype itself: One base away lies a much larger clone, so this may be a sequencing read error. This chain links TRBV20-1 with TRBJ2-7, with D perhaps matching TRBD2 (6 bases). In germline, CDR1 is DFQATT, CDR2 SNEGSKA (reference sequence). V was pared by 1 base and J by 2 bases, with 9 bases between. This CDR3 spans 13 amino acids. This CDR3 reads CSARGLGAYEQYF. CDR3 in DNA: TGCAGTGCTAGAGGACTAGGGGCCTACGAGCAGTACTTC.

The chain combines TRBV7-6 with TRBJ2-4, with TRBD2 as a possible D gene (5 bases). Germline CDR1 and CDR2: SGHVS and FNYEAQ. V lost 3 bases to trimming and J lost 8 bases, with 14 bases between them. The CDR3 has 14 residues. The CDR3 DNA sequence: TGTGCCAGCAGCTTGGGTGGGAGACTGGACATTCAGTACTTC. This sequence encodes CASSLGGRLDIQYF.

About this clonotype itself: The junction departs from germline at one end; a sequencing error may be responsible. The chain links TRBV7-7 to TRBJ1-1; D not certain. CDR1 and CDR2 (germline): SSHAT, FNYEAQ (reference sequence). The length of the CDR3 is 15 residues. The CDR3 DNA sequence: TGTGCTAGCAGCTTAAGGCAGCTGCCGAACACTGAAGCTTTCTTT. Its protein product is CASSLRQLPNTEAFF.

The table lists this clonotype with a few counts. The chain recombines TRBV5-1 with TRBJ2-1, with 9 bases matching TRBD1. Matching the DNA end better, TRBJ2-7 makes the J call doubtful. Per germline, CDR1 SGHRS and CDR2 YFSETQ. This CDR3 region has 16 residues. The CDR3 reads CASSLDGTGFYNEQYF. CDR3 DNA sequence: TGCGCCAGCAGCTTGGATGGGACAGGGTTCTACAATGAGCAGTACTTC.

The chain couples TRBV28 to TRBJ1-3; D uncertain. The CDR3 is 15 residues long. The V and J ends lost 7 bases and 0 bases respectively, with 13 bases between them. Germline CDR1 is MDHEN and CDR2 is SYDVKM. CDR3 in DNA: TGTGCCAGCATCCCGGGTTACAGCTCTGGAAACACCATATATTTT. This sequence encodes CASIPGYSSGNTIYF. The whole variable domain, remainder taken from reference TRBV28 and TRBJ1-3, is DVKVTQSSRYLVKRTGEKVFLECVQDMDHENMFWYRQDPGLGLRLIYFSYDVKMKEKGDIPEGYSVSREKKERFSLILESASTNQTSMYLCASIPGYSSGNTIYFGEGSWLTVV.